Reported below is one T cell receptor (beta chain). Its matching antigen is unknown. With 60 Vbeta and 13 Jbeta primers, the PCR was carried out. Measured with immunoSEQ multiplex PCR; TCRdb has only the in-frame clones, and not every one. The profile covers 130,000 to 150,000 clones, with over 75% appearing a single time and 2% to 2.5% taken by the ten largest. This sample stems from a study of cytomegalovirus exposure and HLA in healthy donors. Across the study: Caucasian-associated ancestry cluster membership applied to about 83% of around 400 genotyped donors. Broader study findings: With later analysis, a missense DCLRE1C variant became linked to TCR beta V- and J-gene trimming. Most of the CMV-associated TCR beta chains (in a later analysis) appeared to be HLA-restricted.

The sequence came from a man aged 30 to 39 in good health and CMV-seronegative. Source material: PBMCs.

The CDR3: CASSDPSESSYNSPLHF. CDR3 in DNA: TGTGCCAGCAGTGACCCCAGCGAGAGCTCCTATAATTCACCCCTCCACTTT. V and J are TRBV6-1 and TRBJ1-6; D remains ambiguous. The germline gives CDR1 MNHNS, CDR2 SASEGT. The CDR3 runs 17 residues. V lost 3 bases, J lost 0 bases, and 12 bases lay in between.